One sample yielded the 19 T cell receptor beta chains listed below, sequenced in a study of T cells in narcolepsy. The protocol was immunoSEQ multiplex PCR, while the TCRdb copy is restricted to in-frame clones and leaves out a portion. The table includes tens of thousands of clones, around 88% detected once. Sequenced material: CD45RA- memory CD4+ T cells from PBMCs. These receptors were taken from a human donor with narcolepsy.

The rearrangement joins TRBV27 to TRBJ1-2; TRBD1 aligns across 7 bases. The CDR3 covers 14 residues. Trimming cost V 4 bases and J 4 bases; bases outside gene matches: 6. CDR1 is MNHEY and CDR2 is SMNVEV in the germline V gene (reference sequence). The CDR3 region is CASSSQGDSYGYTF. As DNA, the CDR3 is TGTGCCAGCAGTTCGCAGGGGGATAGCTATGGCTACACCTTC.

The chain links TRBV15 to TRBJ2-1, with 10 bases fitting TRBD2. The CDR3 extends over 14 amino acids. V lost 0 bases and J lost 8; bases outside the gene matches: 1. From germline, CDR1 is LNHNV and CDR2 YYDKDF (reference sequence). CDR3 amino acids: CATSRELAGDEQFF. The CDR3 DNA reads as TGTGCCACCAGCAGAGAGCTAGCGGGGGATGAGCAGTTCTTC.

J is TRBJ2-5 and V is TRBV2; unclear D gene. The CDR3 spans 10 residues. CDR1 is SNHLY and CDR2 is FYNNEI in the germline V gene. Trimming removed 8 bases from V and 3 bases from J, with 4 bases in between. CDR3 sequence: CASREETQYF. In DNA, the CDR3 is TGTGCCAGCCGAGAAGAGACCCAGTACTTC.

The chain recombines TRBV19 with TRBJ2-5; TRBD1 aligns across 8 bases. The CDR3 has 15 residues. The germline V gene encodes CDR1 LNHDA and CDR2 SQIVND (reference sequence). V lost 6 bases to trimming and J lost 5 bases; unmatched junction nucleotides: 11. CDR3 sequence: CASRRQGSRAETQYF. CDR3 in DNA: TGTGCCAGTAGGAGACAGGGGTCTCGCGCGGAGACCCAGTACTTC.

CDR3 sequence: CASRDSAGYSLHF. CDR3 DNA sequence: TGTGCCAGCAGGGACTCGGCGGGATACTCCCTCCACTTT. This chain joins TRBV6-5 and TRBJ1-6; D ambiguous. This CDR3 region has 13 residues. Germline CDR1 and CDR2: MNHEY and SVGAGI. Trimming pared 6 bases from V and 14 bases from J, leaving 17 bases between.

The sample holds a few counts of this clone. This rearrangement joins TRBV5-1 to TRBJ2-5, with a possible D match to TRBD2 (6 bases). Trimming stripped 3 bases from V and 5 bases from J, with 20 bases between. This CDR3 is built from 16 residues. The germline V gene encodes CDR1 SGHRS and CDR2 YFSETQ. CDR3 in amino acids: CASSSASTPRGETQYF. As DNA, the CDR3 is TGCGCCAGCAGCTCCGCCTCGACTCCACGGGGGGAGACCCAGTACTTC.

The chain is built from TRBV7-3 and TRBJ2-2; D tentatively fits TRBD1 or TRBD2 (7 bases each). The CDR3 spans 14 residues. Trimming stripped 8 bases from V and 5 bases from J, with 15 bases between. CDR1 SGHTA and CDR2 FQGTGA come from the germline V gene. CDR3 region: CASGEGAWTGELFF. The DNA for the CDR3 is TGTGCCAGCGGGGAGGGGGCGTGGACCGGGGAGCTGTTTTTT.

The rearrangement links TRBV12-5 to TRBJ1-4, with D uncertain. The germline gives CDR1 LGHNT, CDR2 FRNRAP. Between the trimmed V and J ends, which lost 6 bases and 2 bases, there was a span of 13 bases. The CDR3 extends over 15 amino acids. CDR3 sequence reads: CASGREGLTNEKLFF. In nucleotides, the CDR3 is TGTGCTAGTGGCCGGGAAGGGCTGACTAATGAAAAACTGTTTTTT. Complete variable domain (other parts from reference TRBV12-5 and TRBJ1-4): DARVTQTPRHKVTEMGQEVTMRCQPILGHNTVFWYRQTMMQGLELLAYFRNRAPLDDSGMPKDRFSAEMPDATLATLKIQPSEPRDSAVYFCASGREGLTNEKLFFGSGTQLSVL.

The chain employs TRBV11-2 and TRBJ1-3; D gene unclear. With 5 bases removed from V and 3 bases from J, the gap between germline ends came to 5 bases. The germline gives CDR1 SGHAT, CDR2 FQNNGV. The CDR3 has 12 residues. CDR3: CASSANGNTIYF. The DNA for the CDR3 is TGTGCCAGCAGCGCGAATGGAAACACCATATATTTT.

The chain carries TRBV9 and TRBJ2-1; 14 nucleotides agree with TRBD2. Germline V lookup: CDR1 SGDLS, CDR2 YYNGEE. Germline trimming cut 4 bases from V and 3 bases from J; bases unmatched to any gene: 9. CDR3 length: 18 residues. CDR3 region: CASSPLGLAGAFYNEQFF. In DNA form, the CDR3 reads TGTGCCAGCAGCCCCCTGGGACTAGCGGGAGCTTTCTACAATGAGCAGTTCTTC.

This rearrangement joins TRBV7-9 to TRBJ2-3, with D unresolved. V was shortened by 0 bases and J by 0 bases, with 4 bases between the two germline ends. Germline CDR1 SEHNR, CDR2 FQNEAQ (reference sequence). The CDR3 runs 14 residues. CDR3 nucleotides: TGTGCCAGCAGCTTAGCGGAGAGCACAGATACGCAGTATTTT. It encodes CASSLAESTDTQYF.

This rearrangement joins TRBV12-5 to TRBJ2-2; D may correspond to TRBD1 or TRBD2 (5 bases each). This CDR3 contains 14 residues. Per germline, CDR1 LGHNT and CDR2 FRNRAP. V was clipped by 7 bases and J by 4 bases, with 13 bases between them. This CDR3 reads CASALGETTGELFF. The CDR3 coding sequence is TGTGCTAGTGCCTTAGGGGAGACCACCGGGGAGCTGTTTTTT.

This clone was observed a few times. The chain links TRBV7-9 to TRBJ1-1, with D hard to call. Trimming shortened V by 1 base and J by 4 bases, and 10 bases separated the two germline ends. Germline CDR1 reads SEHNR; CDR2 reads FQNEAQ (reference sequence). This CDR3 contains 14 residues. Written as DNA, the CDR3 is TGTGCCAGCAGCTTAGGCAGGCAGTCCACTGAAGCTTTCTTT. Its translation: CASSLGRQSTEAFF. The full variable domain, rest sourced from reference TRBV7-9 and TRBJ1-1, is DTGVSQNPRHKITKRGQNVTFRCDPISEHNRLYWYRQTLGQGPEFLTYFQNEAQLEKSRLLSDRFSAERPKGSFSTLEIQRTEQGDSAMYLCASSLGRQSTEAFFGQGTRLTVV.

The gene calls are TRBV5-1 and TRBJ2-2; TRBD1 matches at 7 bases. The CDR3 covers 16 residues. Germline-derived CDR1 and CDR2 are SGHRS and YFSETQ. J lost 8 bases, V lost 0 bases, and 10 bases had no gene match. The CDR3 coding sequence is TGCGCCAGCAGCTTGGGACAGGGCCGGTTTATAGGGGAGCTGTTTTTT. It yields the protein CASSLGQGRFIGELFF.

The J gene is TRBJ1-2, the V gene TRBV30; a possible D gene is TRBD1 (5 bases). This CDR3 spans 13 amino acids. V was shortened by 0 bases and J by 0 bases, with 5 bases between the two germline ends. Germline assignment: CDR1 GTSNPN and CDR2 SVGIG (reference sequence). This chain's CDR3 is CAWSVGANYGYTF. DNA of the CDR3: TGTGCCTGGAGTGTAGGGGCTAACTATGGCTACACCTTC.

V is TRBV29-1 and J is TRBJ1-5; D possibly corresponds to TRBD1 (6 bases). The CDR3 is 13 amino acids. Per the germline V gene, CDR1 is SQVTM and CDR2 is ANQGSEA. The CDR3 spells CSVQGGTNQPQHF. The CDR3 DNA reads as TGCAGTGTACAGGGAGGGACCAATCAGCCCCAGCATTTT. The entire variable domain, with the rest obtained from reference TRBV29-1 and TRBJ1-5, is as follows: SAVISQKPSRDICQRGTSLTIQCQVDSQVTMMFWYRQQPGQSLTLIATANQGSEATYESGFVIDKFPISRPNLTFSTLTVSNMSPEDSSIYLCSVQGGTNQPQHFGDGTRLSIL.

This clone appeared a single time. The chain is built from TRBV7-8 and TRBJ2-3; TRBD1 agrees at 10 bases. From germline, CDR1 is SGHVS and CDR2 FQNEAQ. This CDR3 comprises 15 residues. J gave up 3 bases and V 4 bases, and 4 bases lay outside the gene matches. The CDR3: CASSSGQGVTDTQYF. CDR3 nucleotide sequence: TGTGCCAGCAGCTCCGGACAGGGGGTAACAGATACGCAGTATTTT. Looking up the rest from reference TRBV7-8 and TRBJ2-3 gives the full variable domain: GAGVSQSPRYKVAKRGQDVALRCDPISGHVSLFWYQQALGQGPEFLTYFQNEAQLDKSGLPSDRFFAERPEGSVSTLKIQRTQQEDSAVYLCASSSGQGVTDTQYFGPGTRLTVL.

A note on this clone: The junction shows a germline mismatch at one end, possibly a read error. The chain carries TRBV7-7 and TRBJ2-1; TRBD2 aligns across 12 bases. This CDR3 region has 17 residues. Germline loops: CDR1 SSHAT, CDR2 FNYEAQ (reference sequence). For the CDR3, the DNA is TGTGCTAGCAGCTTGACTAGCGGGGGTGGCCCCTACAATGAGCAGTTCTTC. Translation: CASSLTSGGGPYNEQFF.

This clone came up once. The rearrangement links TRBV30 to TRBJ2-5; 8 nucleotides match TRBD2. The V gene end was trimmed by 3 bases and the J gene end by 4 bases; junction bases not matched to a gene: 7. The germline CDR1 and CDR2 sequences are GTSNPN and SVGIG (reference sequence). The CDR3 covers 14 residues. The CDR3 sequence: CAWRIPGRGETQYF. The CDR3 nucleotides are TGTGCCTGGAGAATTCCCGGGAGGGGAGAGACCCAGTACTTC.